This TCR beta chain stems from a study of beta chain features in type 1 diabetes. Study-wide findings and caveats: A moderate, significant TCRB CDR3 shortening appeared in type 1 diabetes across four CD4+ subsets. Any PCR bias toward short templates would affect both groups alike. Among patients, naive, central memory and Treg TCRB repertoires appeared more similar than among healthy donors.

Expressed TCRB transcripts got sequenced, as all isolated RNA was reverse transcribed. This table comes from immunoSEQ multiplex PCR, and its TCRdb copy is limited to in-frame clones, with some not included. Of 200,000 to 300,000 clones in the sample, around 9.9% were seen once. V lost 7 bases to trimming and J lost 6 bases; unmatched junction nucleotides: 12. In germline, CDR1 is SQVTM, CDR2 ANQGSEA. This CDR3 has 14 amino acids. This clone was found a few times. Its specificity is not known. The chain uses TRBV29-1 and TRBJ2-7; 10 bases agree with TRBD2. This TCR was recovered from a man aged 25-40 years with type 1 diabetes. Sequenced material: naive CD4+ T cells from blood. The CDR3 here is CSAVRSGGASEQYF. CDR3 sequence (DNA): TGCAGCGCTGTGAGGAGCGGGGGGGCTAGCGAGCAGTACTTC.